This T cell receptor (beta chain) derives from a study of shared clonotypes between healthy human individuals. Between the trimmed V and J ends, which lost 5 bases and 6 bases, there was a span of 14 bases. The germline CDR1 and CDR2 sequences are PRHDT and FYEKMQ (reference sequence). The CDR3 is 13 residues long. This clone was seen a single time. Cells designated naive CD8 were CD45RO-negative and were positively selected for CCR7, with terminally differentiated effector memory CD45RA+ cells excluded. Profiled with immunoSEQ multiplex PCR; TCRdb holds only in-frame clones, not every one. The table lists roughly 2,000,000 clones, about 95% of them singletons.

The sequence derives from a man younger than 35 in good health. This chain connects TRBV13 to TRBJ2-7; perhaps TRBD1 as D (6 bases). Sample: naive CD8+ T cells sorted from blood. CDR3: CASSPKSRGEQYF. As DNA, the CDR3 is TGTGCCAGCAGCCCGAAGTCCAGGGGCGAGCAGTACTTC.